This T cell receptor (beta chain) stems from a study of beta chain features in type 1 diabetes. Sorted CD4+ subsets: naive, central memory, regulatory, stem cell-like memory (CD45RO/CCR7/CD25/CD127/CD95/CD27 panel). Overall study findings and caveats: PCR might preferentially amplify shorter templates, equally in patients and controls. Shorter TCRB CDR3s, moderately but significantly so, were found in Type 1 diabetes patients in all four CD4+ subsets. Lower insertion and higher deletion counts appeared at VDJ junctions in type 1 diabetes patients.

Isolated RNA was reverse transcribed in full, so expressed TCRB transcripts were sequenced. Method: immunoSEQ multiplex PCR; TCRdb's copy keeps in-frame clones and lacks some. Among hundreds of thousands of clones listed, roughly a sixth were seen once. This clone showed up just a few times. Its antigen remains unknown. The source material was naive CD4+ T cells from blood. The clonotype comes from a woman younger than 35 in good health.

CDR3 in amino acids: CASSARVRGNTYNEQFF. Here the CDR3 DNA reads TGTGCCAGCAGCGCCAGAGTTCGAGGGAACACCTACAATGAGCAGTTCTTC. The chain has TRBV9 and TRBJ2-1, with a possible D match to TRBD2 (5 bases). This CDR3 spans 17 amino acids. The ends were cut back, 3 bases at V and 2 bases at J, with 18 bases in the middle. Germline V gene data show CDR1 as SGDLS and CDR2 as YYNGEE.